Listed below are T cell receptor beta chains from one sample, sequenced in a study of cytomegalovirus exposure and HLA in healthy donors. Here immunoSEQ multiplex PCR was the method, and the copy in TCRdb shows in-frame clones only, minus some. The sample includes approximately 73,000 clones, 75% seen only once; the top ten take around 12%. Sequenced: PBMCs. The source of these receptors is a man between 70 and 80 years old in good health and CMV-seronegative. Both conserved end residues are part of each CDR3. A D gene is named only where the DNA matches it firmly. The size of a clone is reported for some rows only, either as once, few or many, or as a class for expanded clones.

J gene	clone size	V gene	D gene	CDR3 protein	CDR3 DNA
TRBJ2-7	-	TRBV7-2	TRBD2	CASSPGLAGDEQYF	TGTGCCAGCAGCCCGGGACTAGCGGGGGACGAGCAGTACTTC
TRBJ1-1	-	TRBV13	TRBD1	CASSPRTGMNTEAFF	TGTGCCAGCAGCCCCCGGACAGGGATGAACACTGAAGCTTTCTTT
TRBJ2-7	-	TRBV11-2	TRBD2	CASSPGTTSYEQYF	TGTGCCAGCAGCCCCGGGACTACCTCGTACGAGCAGTACTTC
TRBJ2-5	once	TRBV5-1	TRBD2	CASSPLSISSGGPVLRAQETQYF	TGCGCCAGCAGCCCCCTCTCCATTTCTAGCGGGGGGCCGGTCCTAAGGGCCCAAGAGACCCAGTACTTC
TRBJ2-3	-	TRBV4-3	TRBD2	CASSQMGTVGGGDTQYF	TGCGCCAGCAGCCAAATGGGAACAGTGGGCGGGGGGGATACGCAGTATTTT
TRBJ1-2	few	TRBV2	-	CASSVAREGGYTF	TGTGCCAGCAGTGTGGCCAGGGAGGGTGGCTACACCTTC
TRBJ1-6	once	TRBV5-1	-	CASSLGSISYNSPLHF	TGCGCCAGCAGCTTGGGCAGTATCTCCTATAATTCACCCCTCCACTTT
TRBJ1-1	-	TRBV7-2	-	CASSSTMNTEAFF	TGTGCCAGCAGCTCCACAATGAACACTGAAGCTTTCTTT
TRBJ1-2	few	TRBV5-5	-	CASSLGLNGGYTF	TGTGCCAGCAGCTTGGGACTGAACGGGGGCTACACCTTC
TRBJ2-5	-	TRBV5-4	TRBD2	CASSLRASGRGETQYF	TGTGCCAGCAGCTTGCGGGCTAGCGGGAGGGGAGAGACCCAGTACTTC
TRBJ2-7	-	TRBV6-5	-	CASSRPGLQVNEQYF	TGTGCCAGCAGTAGACCGGGACTCCAAGTCAACGAGCAGTACTTC
TRBJ2-2	-	TRBV25-1	-	CASSDIQNTGELFF	TGTGCCAGCAGTGATATACAGAACACCGGGGAGCTGTTTTTT
TRBJ1-5	-	TRBV28	-	CASSLAGGNQPQHF	TGTGCCAGCAGTTTGGCAGGGGGCAATCAGCCCCAGCATTTT
TRBJ2-4	-	TRBV19	TRBD2	CASSFPRLAGGLAKNIQYF	TGTGCCAGTAGTTTTCCCCGACTAGCGGGGGGACTAGCCAAAAACATTCAGTACTTC
TRBJ2-3	-	TRBV7-9	TRBD2	CSSSETLAGGTDTQYF	TGTTCCAGCAGCGAAACACTAGCGGGGGGCACAGATACGCAGTATTTT
TRBJ1-1	-	TRBV4-1	TRBD1	CASSQEGGQGAGAFF	TGCGCCAGCAGCCAAGAGGGTGGGCAGGGGGCAGGGGCTTTCTTT
TRBJ2-5	-	TRBV28	TRBD1	CASSPGQVIQETQYF	TGTGCCAGCAGTCCCGGACAGGTTATTCAAGAGACCCAGTACTTC
TRBJ2-5	once	TRBV5-1	TRBD2	CASTGLAGSKETQYF	TGCGCCAGCACCGGACTAGCGGGAAGTAAGGAGACCCAGTACTTC
TRBJ1-2	once	TRBV30	-	CAWSNLDRDGYTF	TGTGCCTGGAGTAATTTGGACAGAGATGGCTACACCTTC
TRBJ1-6	-	TRBV10-3	-	CAISESGGADNSPLHF	TGTGCCATCAGTGAGTCCGGGGGGGCTGATAATTCACCCCTCCACTTT
TRBJ1-1	-	TRBV7-9	-	CASRPRGGDTEAFF	TGTGCCAGCAGACCACGGGGGGGGGACACTGAAGCTTTCTTT
TRBJ2-5	once	TRBV27	TRBD2	CASSSLAAQETQYF	TGTGCCAGCAGTTCCCTAGCGGCCCAAGAGACCCAGTACTTC
TRBJ1-1	-	TRBV6-4	-	CASSEQGGAEAFF	TGTGCCAGCAGCGAACAGGGAGGGGCTGAAGCTTTCTTT
TRBJ2-7	-	TRBV6-6	TRBD1	CASSNPGTGAYEQYF	TGTGCCAGCAGCAACCCCGGGACAGGGGCCTACGAGCAGTACTTC
TRBJ1-5	-	TRBV4-1	-	CASSPPDVGAGSNQPQHF	TGCGCCAGCAGCCCCCCGGATGTGGGGGCGGGTAGCAATCAGCCCCAGCATTTT
TRBJ2-5	-	TRBV6-5	-	CASSYMGASETQYF	TGTGCCAGCAGTTACATGGGAGCAAGTGAGACCCAGTACTTC
TRBJ1-4	few	TRBV6-1	-	CASRAGANEKLFF	TGTGCCAGCAGGGCGGGGGCTAATGAAAAACTGTTTTTT
TRBJ2-7	-	TRBV19	TRBD2	CASRERTGGYEQYF	TGTGCCAGTAGAGAAAGAACGGGGGGCTACGAGCAGTACTTC
TRBJ1-6	few	TRBV5-6	-	CASAIGQDYSPLHF	TGTGCCAGCGCTATTGGGCAGGACTATTCACCCCTCCACTTT
TRBJ2-7	-	TRBV5-5	-	CASTQGTAPYEQYF	TGTGCCAGCACCCAGGGGACGGCGCCCTACGAGCAGTACTTC
TRBJ1-2	-	TRBV15	TRBD1	CATSSLGQGYGYTF	TGTGCCACCAGCAGTTTGGGACAGGGATATGGCTACACCTTC
TRBJ1-2	-	TRBV19	-	CASSPLTGVLPYGYTF	TGTGCCAGTAGTCCCCTGACCGGGGTTTTACCCTATGGCTACACCTTC
TRBJ2-1	-	TRBV4-3	TRBD2	CASSQALAGNNEQFF	TGCGCCAGCAGCCAAGCCCTAGCGGGGAACAATGAGCAGTTCTTC
TRBJ1-1	few	TRBV29-1	-	CSVVRGRITEAFF	TGCAGCGTTGTCAGGGGTCGGATCACTGAAGCTTTCTTT
TRBJ2-1	-	TRBV7-9	TRBD2	CASSSTSGGYNEQFF	TGTGCCAGCAGCTCTACTAGCGGGGGCTACAATGAGCAGTTCTTC
TRBJ2-2	-	TRBV9	-	CASSSAGRGRGELFF	TGTGCCAGCAGCTCTGCAGGCAGGGGCAGGGGGGAGCTGTTTTTT
TRBJ2-7	-	TRBV6-1	TRBD1	CASSESRGCEQYF	TGTGCCAGCAGTGAATCCAGGGGGTGCGAGCAGTACTTC
TRBJ1-1	-	TRBV7-2	TRBD1	CASSLHQQGAGTEAFF	TGTGCCAGCAGCTTACATCAACAGGGGGCGGGCACTGAAGCTTTCTTT
TRBJ2-2	-	TRBV18	TRBD1	CASSPGQDTGELFF	TGTGCCAGCTCACCCGGACAGGACACCGGGGAGCTGTTTTTT
TRBJ1-1	-	TRBV7-2	-	CASSFGGLGAFF	TGTGCCAGCAGCTTCGGCGGACTTGGGGCTTTCTTT
TRBJ2-1	-	TRBV19	-	CASMSEASDYNEQFF	TGTGCCAGTATGAGTGAGGCTAGCGACTACAATGAGCAGTTCTTC
TRBJ1-6	-	TRBV30	TRBD1	CAWSPGTGLDSPLHF	TGTGCCTGGAGTCCCGGGACAGGGCTCGATTCACCCCTCCACTTT
TRBJ1-4	-	TRBV27	TRBD1	CASSPTARQGYCVF	TGTGCCAGCAGTCCGACCGCCCGACAGGGATATTGTGTTTTT
TRBJ2-1	-	TRBV7-9	-	CASSLPGVRSNEQFF	TGTGCCAGCAGCTTGCCGGGGGTGAGGTCGAATGAGCAGTTCTTC
TRBJ1-1	-	TRBV6-5	-	CASSYSGGRAFF	TGTGCCAGCAGTTACTCGGGGGGGAGAGCTTTCTTT
TRBJ2-2	-	TRBV9	TRBD2	CASSADLGLAGGTGELLF	TGTGCCAGCAGCGCCGACCTGGGACTAGCGGGAGGTACCGGGGAGCTGCTTTTT
TRBJ2-1	-	TRBV9	TRBD2	CASSVVSHLAGNEQFF	TGTGCCAGCAGCGTAGTCTCCCACCTAGCGGGGAATGAGCAGTTCTTC
TRBJ1-1	few	TRBV27	-	CATGQNTEAFF	TGTGCCACCGGACAGAACACTGAAGCTTTCTTT
TRBJ2-7	-	TRBV2	-	CASREAYEQYF	TGTGCCAGCAGGGAAGCCTACGAGCAGTACTTC
TRBJ1-4	-	TRBV19	-	CASSLMLTGNEKLFF	TGTGCCAGTAGTTTGATGTTGACGGGTAATGAAAAACTGTTTTTT